This section outlines one T cell receptor beta chain sequence together with its context. The antigen is not known. This sample is part of a study of cytomegalovirus exposure and HLA in healthy donors. Findings and limits, study-wide: Most subjects had HLA-A and HLA-B alleles reportedly predicted accurately by TCR beta sequences. Other equally common chains were less clonally expanded than HLA-associated TCR beta chains, a later analysis showed. Common viral pathogens were later found to be apparently linked to several of the most significant clusters. It was in a later analysis that TCR association rates were seen to vary by HLA locus, highest for DRB1 and lowest for HLA-C.

Germline CDR1 and CDR2: SGHTS and YDEGEE. This CDR3 comprises 19 residues. After removal of 6 bases from V and 2 bases from J, the junction contained 20 bases not matched to a gene. 60 Vbeta and 13 Jbeta primers were used in PCR. The table came from immunoSEQ multiplex PCR; TCRdb's copy has only in-frame clones and leaves some out. Of roughly 200,000 clones listed, around four fifths were seen once; the top ten hold about 1.8%. The sequenced sample was PBMCs. The source of this sequence is a man in his forties in good health and CMV-seropositive. The rearrangement joins TRBV5-8 to TRBJ2-7, with 10 bases identical to TRBD2. In DNA form, the CDR3 reads TGTGCCAGCATGCGTCCGGGGGGGACTAGCGCATTGGGAGCCTACGAGCAGTACTTC. Translated: CASMRPGGTSALGAYEQYF.